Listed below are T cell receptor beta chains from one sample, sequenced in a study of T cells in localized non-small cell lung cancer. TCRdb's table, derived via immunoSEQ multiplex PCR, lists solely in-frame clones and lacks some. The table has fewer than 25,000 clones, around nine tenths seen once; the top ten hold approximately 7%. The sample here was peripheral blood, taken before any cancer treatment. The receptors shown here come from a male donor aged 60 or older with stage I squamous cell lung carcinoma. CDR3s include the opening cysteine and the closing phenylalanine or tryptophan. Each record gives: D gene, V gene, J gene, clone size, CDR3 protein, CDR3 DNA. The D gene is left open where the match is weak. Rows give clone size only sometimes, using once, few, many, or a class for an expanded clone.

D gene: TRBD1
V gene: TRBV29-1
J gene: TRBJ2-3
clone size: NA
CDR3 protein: CSVRDSQADTQYF
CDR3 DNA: TGCAGCGTTCGGGACAGTCAGGCAGATACGCAGTATTTT

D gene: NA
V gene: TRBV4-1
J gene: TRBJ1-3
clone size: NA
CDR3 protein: CASSQDGLVLSGNTIYF
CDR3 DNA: TGCGCCAGCAGCCAAGATGGTCTTGTCCTCTCTGGAAACACCATATATTTT

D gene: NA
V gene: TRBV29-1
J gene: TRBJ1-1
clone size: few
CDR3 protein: CSVRGAVVTEAFF
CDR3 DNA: TGCAGCGTGAGGGGGGCTGTGGTCACTGAAGCTTTCTTT

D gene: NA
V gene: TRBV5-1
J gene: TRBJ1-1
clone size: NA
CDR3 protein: CASSSLRGGGTEAFF
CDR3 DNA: TGCGCCAGCAGCTCATTAAGGGGAGGAGGCACTGAAGCTTTCTTT

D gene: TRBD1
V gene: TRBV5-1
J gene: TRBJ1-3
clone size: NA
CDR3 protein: CASRRGQGPGNTIYF
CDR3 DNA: TGCGCCAGCAGGAGGGGACAGGGACCTGGAAACACCATATATTTT

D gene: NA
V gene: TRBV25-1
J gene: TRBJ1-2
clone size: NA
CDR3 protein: CASSDRELGGYTF
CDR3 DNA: TGTGCCAGCAGTGACAGGGAGTTAGGGGGCTACACCTTC

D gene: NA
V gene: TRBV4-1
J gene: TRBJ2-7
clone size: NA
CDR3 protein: CASSQDPATPVYEQYF
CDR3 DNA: TGCGCCAGCAGCCAAGATCCGGCAACCCCCGTCTACGAGCAGTACTTC

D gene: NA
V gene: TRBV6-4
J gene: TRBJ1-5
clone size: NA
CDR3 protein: CASSDSLPQPQHF
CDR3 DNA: TGTGCCAGCAGTGACTCTCTTCCTCAGCCCCAGCATTTT

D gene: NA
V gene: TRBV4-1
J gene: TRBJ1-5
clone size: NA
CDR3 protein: CASSQGRYQPQHF
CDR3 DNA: TGCGCTAGCAGCCAAGGGCGGTATCAGCCCCAGCATTTT

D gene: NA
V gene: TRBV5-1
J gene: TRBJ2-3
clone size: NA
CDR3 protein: CASSLGVSTDTQYF
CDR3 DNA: TGCGCCAGCAGCTTGGGCGTCAGCACAGATACGCAGTATTTT

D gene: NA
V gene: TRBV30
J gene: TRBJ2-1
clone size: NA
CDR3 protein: CAWGTTGKINEQFF
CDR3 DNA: TGTGCCTGGGGGACGACAGGAAAAATCAATGAGCAGTTCTTC

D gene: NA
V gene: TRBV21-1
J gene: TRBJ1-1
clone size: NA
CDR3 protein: CASILTGQCQGGTEAFF
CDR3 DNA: TGTGCCAGCATCCTAACGGGGCAGTGCCAAGGAGGCACTGAAGCTTTCTTT

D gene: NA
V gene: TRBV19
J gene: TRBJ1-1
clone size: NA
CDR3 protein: CASSIRGKTGNTEAFF
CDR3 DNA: TGTGCCAGTAGTATAAGAGGGAAGACGGGGAACACTGAAGCTTTCTTT

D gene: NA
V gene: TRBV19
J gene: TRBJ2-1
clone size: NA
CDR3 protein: CASSIVVRGWNNEQFF
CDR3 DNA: TGTGCCAGTAGTATAGTAGTCAGGGGTTGGAACAATGAGCAGTTCTTC

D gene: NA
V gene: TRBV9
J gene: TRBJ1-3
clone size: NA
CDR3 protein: CASSPRWGLDTIYF
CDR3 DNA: TGTGCCAGCAGCCCCCGGTGGGGGTTAGACACCATATATTTT

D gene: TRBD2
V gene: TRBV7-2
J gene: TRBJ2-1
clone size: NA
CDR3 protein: CASSKGLAYNEQFF
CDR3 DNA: TGTGCCAGCAGCAAGGGACTAGCTTACAATGAGCAGTTCTTC

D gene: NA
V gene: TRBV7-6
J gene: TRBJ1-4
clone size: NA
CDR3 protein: CASSSDSVNEKLFF
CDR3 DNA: TGTGCCAGCAGCTCCGACAGCGTTAATGAAAAACTGTTTTTT

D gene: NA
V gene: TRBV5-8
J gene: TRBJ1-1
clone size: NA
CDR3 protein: CASFRAPSLTEAFF
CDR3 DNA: TGTGCCAGCTTCCGGGCTCCCTCCCTCACTGAAGCTTTCTTT

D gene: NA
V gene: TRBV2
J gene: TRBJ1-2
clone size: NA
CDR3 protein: CASSPTGFGYTF
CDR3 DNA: TGTGCCAGCAGTCCAACAGGGTTCGGCTACACCTTC

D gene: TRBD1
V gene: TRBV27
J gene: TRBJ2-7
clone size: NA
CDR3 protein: CASSYGQGLYEQYF
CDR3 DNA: TGTGCCAGCAGTTACGGACAGGGACTCTACGAGCAGTACTTC

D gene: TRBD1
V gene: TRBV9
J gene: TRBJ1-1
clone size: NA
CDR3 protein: CASSSGPQGYTEAFF
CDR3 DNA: TGTGCCAGCAGCTCAGGGCCACAGGGGTACACTGAAGCTTTCTTT

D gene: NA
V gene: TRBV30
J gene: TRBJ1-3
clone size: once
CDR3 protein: CAWSGGTGNTIYF
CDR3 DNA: TGTGCCTGGAGTGGGGGGACTGGAAACACCATATATTTT

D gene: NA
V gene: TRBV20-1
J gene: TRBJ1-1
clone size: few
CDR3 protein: CSGGADTEAFF
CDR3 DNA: TGCAGTGGGGGGGCCGACACTGAAGCTTTCTTT

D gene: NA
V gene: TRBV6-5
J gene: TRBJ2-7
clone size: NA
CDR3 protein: CASSSSTGGEQYF
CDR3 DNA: TGTGCCAGCAGTTCTTCTACTGGGGGGGAGCAGTACTTC

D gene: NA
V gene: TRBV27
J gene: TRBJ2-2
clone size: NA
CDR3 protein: CASSLLALIGGELFF
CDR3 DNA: TGTGCCAGCAGTTTATTGGCGCTCATCGGAGGGGAGCTGTTTTTT

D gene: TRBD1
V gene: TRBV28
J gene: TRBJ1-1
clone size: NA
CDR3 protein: CASSLRTGMNTEAFF
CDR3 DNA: TGTGCCAGCAGTTTACGGACAGGGATGAACACTGAAGCTTTCTTT

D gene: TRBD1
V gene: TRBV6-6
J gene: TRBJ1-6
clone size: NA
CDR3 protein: CASSYRGGHSPLHF
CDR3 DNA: TGTGCCAGCAGTTACAGAGGGGGCCATTCACCCCTCCACTTT

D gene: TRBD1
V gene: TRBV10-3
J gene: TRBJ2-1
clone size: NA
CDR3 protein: CAISESETGGGEQFF
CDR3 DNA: TGTGCCATCAGTGAGTCAGAGACAGGGGGAGGTGAGCAGTTCTTC

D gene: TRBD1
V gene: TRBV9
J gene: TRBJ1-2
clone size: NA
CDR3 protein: CASSGDRAGYGYTF
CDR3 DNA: TGTGCCAGCAGTGGGGACAGGGCGGGGTATGGCTACACCTTC

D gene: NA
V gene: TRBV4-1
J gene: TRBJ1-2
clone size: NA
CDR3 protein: CASSQGGYPGYTF
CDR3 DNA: TGCGCCAGCAGCCAAGGAGGGTACCCCGGCTACACCTTC

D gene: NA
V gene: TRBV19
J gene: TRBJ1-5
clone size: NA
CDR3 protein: CASRTDYSNQPQHF
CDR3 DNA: TGTGCCAGCAGGACCGATTATAGCAATCAGCCCCAGCATTTT

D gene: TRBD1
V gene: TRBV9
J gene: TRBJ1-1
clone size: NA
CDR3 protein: CASSPRGDSLNTEAFF
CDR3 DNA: TGTGCCAGCAGCCCCCGGGGGGACAGCCTGAACACTGAAGCTTTCTTT

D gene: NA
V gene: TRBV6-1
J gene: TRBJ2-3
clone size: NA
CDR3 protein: CASSSGIRATQYF
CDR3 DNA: TGTGCCAGCAGTTCCGGGATACGAGCTACGCAGTATTTT

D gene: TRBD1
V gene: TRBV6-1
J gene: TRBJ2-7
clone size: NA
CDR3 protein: CASNPPGQRNYEQYF
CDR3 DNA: TGTGCCAGCAATCCCCCGGGACAGCGAAACTACGAGCAGTACTTC

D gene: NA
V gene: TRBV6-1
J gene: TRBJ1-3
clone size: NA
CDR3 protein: CASSEVLSPRDTIYF
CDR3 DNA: TGTGCCAGCAGTGAAGTTCTGTCCCCCAGGGACACCATATATTTT

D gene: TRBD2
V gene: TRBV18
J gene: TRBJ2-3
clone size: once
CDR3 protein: CASSPPRGGGTDTQYF
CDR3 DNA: TGTGCCAGCTCACCACCGCGGGGCGGGGGGACAGATACGCAGTATTTT